A single sample gave rise to the 32 T cell receptor beta chains below, sequenced in a study of human T cells and chemical hapten exposure. TCRdb reanalysed the RACE reads using MiXCR and keeps one entry per CDR3 protein. The profile shows over 50,000 distinct CDR3 sequences, 9.5% to 10% of them singletons. Time point denoted: pre-sensitization, week 0. Stated treatment: therapeutic diphenylcyclopropenone sensitization with weekly scalp DPC. Total RNA was isolated from unfractionated whole blood. Specimen: whole blood, collected in connection with sensitization to the hapten diphenylcyclopropenone (DPC). These receptors all come from a woman under 40 with alopecia areata. Some clones in this sample may be carry-over from other donors' samples.

The chain uses TRBV6-6 and TRBJ1-3; no clear D. From germline, CDR1 is MNHNY and CDR2 SVGAGI (reference sequence). This CDR3 has 15 residues. V was pared by 6 bases and J by 0 bases, with 12 bases between. The CDR3 sequence is CASRPEVNSGNTIYF. DNA for the CDR3: TGTGCCAGCAGACCGGAGGTAAACTCTGGAAACACCATATATTTT.

This chain links TRBV12-3 or TRBV12-4 with TRBJ1-5; D is ambiguous. V was shortened by 11 bases and J by 9 bases, with 23 bases between the two germline ends. The CDR3 spans 14 residues. CDR3 sequence reads: CAGATGGRNAPQHF. CDR3 nucleotide sequence: TGTGCCGGAGCAACGGGCGGGAGGAATGCGCCCCAGCATTTT.

The chain uses TRBV7-2 and TRBJ2-7; TRBD1 matches 9 bases. Germline values: CDR1 SGHTA, CDR2 FQGNSA. Trimming removed 5 bases from V and 9 bases from J; junction bases left unmatched: 14. The CDR3 has 15 amino acids. CDR3 in DNA: TGTGCCAGCAGCCCGAGGACAGGGGACGCAAGTCGGCAGTACTTC. It is translated as CASSPRTGDASRQYF.

This clonotype was seen a handful of times. The rearrangement joins TRBV5-1 to TRBJ1-6; D gene uncertain. Per germline, CDR1 SGHRS and CDR2 YFSETQ. Trimming removed 7 bases from V and 3 bases from J, with 20 bases in between. The CDR3 covers 17 residues. The CDR3 sequence is CASAVTAGLSYNSPLHF. CDR3 sequence (DNA): TGCGCCAGCGCCGTTACGGCGGGGTTAAGCTATAATTCACCCCTCCACTTT.

This chain joins TRBV29-1 and TRBJ1-4; no firm D call. Per the germline V gene, CDR1 is SQVTM and CDR2 is ANQGSEA. CDR3 length: 13 amino acids. The V gene lost 4 bases and the J gene lost 7 bases, with 13 bases spanning the gap. DNA of the CDR3: TGCAGCGTTGTTTCTGGAGGAGGTGAAAAACTGTTTTTT. Translated, it gives CSVVSGGGEKLFF.

CDR3 coding DNA: TGTGCCAGCAGTACCCTGGACGAGCAGTACTTC. Translation gives CASSTLDEQYF. The chain is built from TRBV5-4 and TRBJ2-7, with D unresolved. Trimming left V 5 bases short and J 5 bases short, with 8 bases between. The CDR3 is 11 amino acids. From germline, CDR1 is SGHNT and CDR2 YYREEE (reference sequence).

This clonotype has a count of ten or more. The J gene is TRBJ1-1, the V gene TRBV4-1, with 7 bases fitting TRBD1. V shed 1 base, J shed 8 bases, and the junction held 7 bases outside the gene matches. The germline V gene has CDR1 MGHRA and CDR2 YSYEKL. The CDR3 sequence is 14 residues long. The CDR3 DNA follows: TGCGCCAGCAGCCAAGCTATAGGGGGCTCAGAAGCTTTCTTT. As protein: CASSQAIGGSEAFF.

With respect to this clonotype: In this CDR3 the conserved last residue, phenylalanine or tryptophan, is missing, so a read error is likely. The chain links TRBV28 to TRBJ2-5; a possible D gene is TRBD2 (5 bases). CDR1 and CDR2 from the germline V gene are MDHEN and SYDVKM. CDR3 length: 14 residues. Deletions cut 5 bases from V and 3 bases from J, with 13 bases between. CDR3 residues: CASSPRTVKETQYS. CDR3 DNA sequence: TGTGCCAGCAGTCCCCGGACTGTAAAAGAGACCCAGTACTCC.

This chain links TRBV12-3 or TRBV12-4 with TRBJ1-3, with D possibly being TRBD1 (5 bases). V lost 1 base and J lost 0, with 7 bases in between. The CDR3 is 15 residues long. CDR3 amino acids: CASSLGQNSGNTIYF. The CDR3 nucleotides are TGTGCCAGCAGTTTAGGACAGAACTCTGGAAACACCATATATTTT.

This clonotype was seen at least ten times. The genes are TRBV28 and TRBJ1-6, with D uncertain. Germline CDR1 MDHEN, CDR2 SYDVKM. V lost 5 bases and J 4 bases, leaving 12 bases between the germline ends. The CDR3 spans 15 residues. CDR3 coding DNA: TGTGCCAGCAGTACGCAATACTCTTATAATTCACCCCTCCACTTT. Protein: CASSTQYSYNSPLHF.

This clonotype has just one count. This chain connects TRBV7-2 to TRBJ2-5, with D possibly TRBD1 on 5 matching bases. The germline V gene encodes CDR1 SGHTA and CDR2 FQGNSA. This CDR3 spans 15 amino acids. Between the trimmed V and J ends, which lost 5 bases and 3 bases, there was a span of 16 bases. The CDR3 sequence: CASSRSAGMKETQYF. In DNA, the CDR3 is TGTGCCAGCAGCCGGTCGGCAGGGATGAAAGAGACCCAGTACTTC.

This clonotype occurred a few times. The rearrangement joins TRBV2 to TRBJ1-5; 9 bases are shared with TRBD1. CDR1 and CDR2 (germline): SNHLY, FYNNEI. Germline trimming cut 4 bases from V and 3 bases from J; bases unmatched to any gene: 7. The CDR3 runs to 16 residues. CDR3 sequence reads: CASSVQHRGLNQPQHF. The CDR3 coding sequence is TGTGCCAGCAGTGTCCAACACAGGGGGCTCAATCAGCCCCAGCATTTT. Full variable domain (missing parts from reference TRBV2 and TRBJ1-5): EPEVTQTPSHQVTQMGQEVILRCVPISNHLYFYWYRQILGQKVEFLVSFYNNEISEKSEIFDDQFSVERPDGSNFTLKIRSTKLEDSAMYFCASSVQHRGLNQPQHFGDGTRLSIL.

The chain has TRBV28 and TRBJ2-7; weak D call: TRBD1 (6 bases). In germline, CDR1 is MDHEN, CDR2 SYDVKM. V gave up 7 bases and J gave up 0 bases, with 10 bases separating them. This CDR3 has 13 amino acids. The CDR3 nucleotides are TGTGCCAGCATTCTAGGGGGCTCCTACGAGCAGTACTTC. It specifies CASILGGSYEQYF.

This clonotype came up a few times. The chain is built from TRBV5-1 and TRBJ1-4; TRBD1 matches at 8 bases. Per the germline V gene, CDR1 is SGHRS and CDR2 is YFSETQ. The V segment lost 4 bases and the J segment 1 base; nucleotides outside the gene matches: 6. The CDR3 is 16 amino acids. CDR3 loop: CASSGSGQGTNEKLFF. The CDR3 DNA is TGCGCCAGCAGCGGGAGCGGACAGGGAACTAATGAAAAACTGTTTTTT.

V usage is TRBV11-2 and J usage is TRBJ1-6; D uncertain. The CDR3 is 14 residues long. Germline V gene data show CDR1 as SGHAT and CDR2 as FQNNGV. The V end lost 3 bases, the J end lost 8 bases, and 11 bases lay between the germline ends. The CDR3 DNA is TGTGCCAGCAGCTTTCAAATTGGGGATTCACCCCTCCACTTT. It specifies CASSFQIGDSPLHF.

This clonotype was observed a handful of times. The chain links TRBV20-1 to TRBJ1-1, with D tentatively TRBD1 (6 bases). The germline V gene encodes CDR1 DFQATT and CDR2 SNEGSKA (reference sequence). Trimming cost V 0 bases and J 5 bases, with 16 bases left between them. This CDR3 spans 15 amino acids. The CDR3 loop reads CSARDLGGEGTEAFF. Here the CDR3 DNA reads TGCAGTGCTAGAGATCTAGGGGGGGAAGGTACTGAAGCTTTCTTT.

This clonotype was detected a few times. The rearrangement joins TRBV20-1 to TRBJ2-7; a weak D match, TRBD1 (6 bases). Trimming removed 3 bases from V and 3 bases from J, with 18 bases in between. Germline-derived CDR1 and CDR2 are DFQATT and SNEGSKA (reference sequence). CDR3 size: 15 residues. The CDR3 sequence is CSASTSSGDGYEQYF. The CDR3 coding sequence is TGCAGTGCTAGTACTTCGTCAGGGGACGGCTACGAGCAGTACTTC.

A few counts support this clonotype. The genes are TRBV6-2 or TRBV6-3 and TRBJ1-5; no clear D gene. Trimming stripped 1 base from V and 0 bases from J, with 16 bases between. This CDR3 has 18 amino acids. Per the germline V gene, CDR1 is MNHEY and CDR2 is SVGEGT. CDR3 nucleotides: TGTGCCAGCAGTTACTGGTATAATACTGGAACTAGCAATCAGCCCCAGCATTTT. Protein sequence: CASSYWYNTGTSNQPQHF.

This clonotype appeared a few times. The chain links TRBV7-3 to TRBJ2-1; D ambiguous. The germline V and J ends were trimmed by 4 bases and 6 bases, with 4 bases remaining between them. The CDR3 sequence is 11 residues long. The germline V gene has CDR1 SGHTA and CDR2 FQGTGA. CDR3 region: CASSSSNEQFF. The CDR3 bases are TGTGCCAGCAGCTCAAGCAATGAGCAGTTCTTC.

This clonotype has only a few counts. In DNA, the CDR3 is TGTGCCAGCAGGGGGGGGACCACAGATACGCAGTATTTT. Translation: CASRGGTTDTQYF. V and J are TRBV5-4 and TRBJ2-3; 7 positions match TRBD2. The ends lost 5 bases at V and 2 bases at J; junction bases unmatched: 2. Germline V CDR1 and CDR2: SGHNT, YYREEE (reference sequence). The CDR3 loop spans 13 amino acids.

This clonotype appeared many times. DNA of the CDR3: TGTGCCAGCAGTTCTCCGGCCCCCTACGAGCAGTACTTC. It encodes CASSSPAPYEQYF. The chain carries TRBV28 and TRBJ2-7; D gene unclear. The germline V and J ends were trimmed by 4 bases and 2 bases, with 9 bases remaining between them. The CDR3 loop spans 13 amino acids. CDR1 and CDR2 from the germline V gene are MDHEN and SYDVKM.

In its sample, this clonotype was seen many times. This chain connects TRBV27 to TRBJ2-3, with a possible D match to TRBD2 (6 bases). Germline V gene data show CDR1 as MNHEY and CDR2 as SMNVEV (reference sequence). This CDR3 has 16 amino acids. V was clipped by 9 bases and J by 2 bases, with 21 bases between them. The CDR3 region is CASTRIGSGPTDTQYF. The CDR3 nucleotides are TGTGCCAGTACCCGCATCGGTAGCGGACCCACAGATACGCAGTATTTT.

This clonotype was seen at least ten times. CDR3: CASSFVQGSTDTQYF. The CDR3 bases are TGTGCCAGCTCTTTCGTACAGGGGAGCACAGATACGCAGTATTTT. The chain carries TRBV18 and TRBJ2-3, with 7 bases matching TRBD1. Germline V gives CDR1 KGHSH, CDR2 LQKENI. The CDR3 loop spans 15 amino acids. The J segment lost 0 bases and the V segment lost 6 bases, leaving 6 bases of the junction unmatched.

On this clonotype itself: As the CDR3 is not closed by the conserved phenylalanine or tryptophan, this likely results from a read error. The genes are TRBV24-1 and TRBJ2-2; perhaps TRBD1 as D (5 bases). The CDR3 has 12 residues. Germline V gene data show CDR1 as KGHDR and CDR2 as SFDVKD. Trimming removed 5 bases from V and 7 bases from J, with 7 bases in between. CDR3 DNA: TGTGCCACCAGTGGCAGGGACGGGGAGCTGTTTTCT. Amino acids: CATSGRDGELFS.

V gene TRBV7-2 combines with J gene TRBJ2-2; 9 bases are shared with TRBD2. Germline CDR1 is SGHTA and CDR2 is FQGNSA. The CDR3 sequence is 16 residues long. Trimming at V came to 4 bases and at J to 3 bases, leaving 6 bases not matched to a gene. This CDR3 reads CASSSRLAEYTGELFF. For the CDR3, the DNA is TGTGCCAGCAGCTCAAGACTAGCGGAATACACCGGGGAGCTGTTTTTT.

This clonotype was recorded many times. V is TRBV12-3 or TRBV12-4 and J is TRBJ1-3, with 9 positions matching TRBD1. The CDR3 runs 18 residues. V was pared by 6 bases and J by 0 bases, with 12 bases of the junction left unmatched. As DNA, the CDR3 is TGTGCCAGCAGCCTGGACAGGGGAAGGGGGAACTCTGGAAACACCATATATTTT. Translated: CASSLDRGRGNSGNTIYF.

V gene TRBV20-1 combines with J gene TRBJ1-5; 11 nucleotides align to TRBD1. Germline CDR1 and CDR2: DFQATT and SNEGSKA (reference sequence). The CDR3 has 14 amino acids. The CDR3 coding sequence is TGCAGCGCTGAGGGACAGGGGGGTTCTCAGCCCCAGCATTTT. Residues: CSAEGQGGSQPQHF.

This clonotype came up a few times. The chain is built from TRBV20-1 and TRBJ2-6, with 7 bases that match TRBD1. Looked up from germline, CDR1 is DFQATT and CDR2 is SNEGSKA (reference sequence). Trimming took 3 bases from V and 2 from J; bases not matched to a gene: 4. The CDR3 runs to 15 residues. The CDR3 region has the DNA TGCAGTGCTAGTGACAGGGACCCTGGGGCCAACGTCCTGACTTTC. Protein: CSASDRDPGANVLTF.

This clonotype has a count of ten or more. The CDR3 DNA reads TGTGCCAGCAGCTTAGTCACTGAAGCTTTCTTT. This gives the protein CASSLVTEAFF. The chain has TRBV7-9 and TRBJ1-1, with unresolved D. This CDR3 is 11 amino acids long. Germline V CDR1 and CDR2: SEHNR, FQNEAQ (reference sequence). Trimming left V 1 base short and J 4 bases short, with 1 base between.

This rearrangement joins TRBV7-2 to TRBJ2-3, with 7 bases aligning to TRBD2. There are 16 residues in the CDR3. Germline lookup yields CDR1 SGHTA and CDR2 FQGNSA. With 2 bases clipped from V and 0 bases from J, the junction kept 5 bases outside the gene matches. The CDR3 spells CASSLSGTTSTDTQYF. CDR3 in DNA: TGTGCCAGCAGCTTATCGGGGACTACTAGCACAGATACGCAGTATTTT.

The sample holds many counts of this clonotype. The J gene is TRBJ1-4, the V gene TRBV7-8, with D perhaps TRBD1 (5 bases). The germline V gene encodes CDR1 SGHVS and CDR2 FQNEAQ. The CDR3 runs to 15 residues. Deletions cut 5 bases from V and 3 bases from J, with 13 bases between. CDR3: CASSLGASANEKLFF. The CDR3 bases are TGTGCCAGCAGCCTAGGGGCGTCGGCTAATGAAAAACTGTTTTTT.

V and J are TRBV6-5 and TRBJ2-3; 8 bases line up with TRBD1. The V gene end was trimmed by 0 bases and the J gene end by 13 bases; junction bases not matched to a gene: 9. Germline values: CDR1 MNHEY, CDR2 SVGAGI. This CDR3 is 14 amino acids long. The CDR3 nucleotides are TGTGCCAGCAGTTACTCGATTGGGGCAGGGGGCAAGTATTTT. The encoded protein is CASSYSIGAGGKYF.